A selection of T cell receptor beta chains follows, all from one sample in a study of T-cell memory formation after mild COVID-19. Using its own MiXCR run on the 5' RACE reads, TCRdb lists one record per CDR3 protein. Among 250,000 to 350,000 distinct CDR3 sequences listed, roughly a fifth were seen once. The sample taken for sequencing was PBMCs or a T cell subset sorted from them (not recorded which). The receptors were sampled from a man aged 18 to 30 who had mild COVID-19 (a few samples of this study predate the infection). Cell type and time point are not known. Each CDR3 is given with its conserved first and last residue. A D gene is named only where the DNA matches it firmly. Rows give clone size only sometimes, using once, few, many, or a class for an expanded clone.

clone_size	j_call	d_call	v_call	cdr3_nt	cdr3_aa
.	TRBJ2-7	TRBD2	TRBV7-6	TGTGCCAGCAGCTCGGGGGGGCGAGCTCGGGGCGAGCAGTACTTC	CASSSGGRARGEQYF
few	TRBJ1-1	.	TRBV20-1	TGCAGTGCCTCGGAAGGGGGTTACACTGAAGCTTTCTTT	CSASEGGYTEAFF
few	TRBJ2-1	.	TRBV10-3	TGTGCCATCACCGAGGGACCAGCAGATGAGCAGTTCTTC	CAITEGPADEQFF
few	TRBJ1-1	.	TRBV29-1	TGCAGCGTCAGATTACAGGTCGTGAACACTGAAGCTTTCTTT	CSVRLQVVNTEAFF
.	TRBJ2-2	.	TRBV6-2/TRBV6-3	TGTGCCAGCAGTTACTCGAGGGGTCGGGGATCAGCTAGCACCGGGGAGCTGTTTTTT	CASSYSRGRGSASTGELFF
.	TRBJ2-2	.	TRBV11-2	TGTGCCAGCAGCTTAGGTCCCCCCCCACAGAGCCCCAGAGACACCGGGGAGCTGTTTTTT	CASSLGPPPQSPRDTGELFF
few	TRBJ1-1	.	TRBV20-1	TGCAGTGCTAGCCACCCCCCCGACGGGGACACTGAAGCTTTCTTT	CSASHPPDGDTEAFF
.	TRBJ2-7	.	TRBV9	TGTGCCAGCAGCGTAGTGGAGTCGGGGGAGCAGTACTTC	CASSVVESGEQYF
few	TRBJ2-7	.	TRBV7-2	TGTGCCAGCAGCTTTAAGGAAACCTACGAGCAGTACTTC	CASSFKETYEQYF
few	TRBJ2-2	TRBD2	TRBV6-5	TGTGCCACCCGGCGAGGGGAGGGTTTGTCCGGGGAGCTGTTTTTT	CATRRGEGLSGELFF
.	TRBJ1-6	TRBD1	TRBV29-1	TGCAGCGCGGGACAGGCTAATTCACCCCTCCACTTT	CSAGQANSPLHF
.	TRBJ2-1	.	TRBV5-1	TGCGCCAGCAGTAGGGAGAATGAGCAGTTCTTC	CASSRENEQFF
few	TRBJ2-3	.	TRBV9	TGTGCCAGCAGCGTAGGCAGGGGCGGATCTAGCACAGATACGCAGTATTTT	CASSVGRGGSSTDTQYF
.	TRBJ1-1	.	TRBV7-9	TGTGCCAGCAGCCCAATTCCTGAAGCTTTCTTT	CASSPIPEAFF
many	TRBJ1-1	.	TRBV5-1	TGCGCCAGCACCGACTTCGGCCAGGGCACTGAAGCTTTCTTT	CASTDFGQGTEAFF
.	TRBJ2-2	.	TRBV24-1	TGTGCCACCAGTGGCCTCGCGGGCGACACCGGGGAGCTGTTTTTT	CATSGLAGDTGELFF
few	TRBJ1-1	.	TRBV28	TGTGCCAGCAGTTTAGAACAGGGTCGCGTGGTCTTT	CASSLEQGRVVF
.	TRBJ1-2	.	TRBV7-2	TGTGCCAGCAGCCGGGGTGATCGCAACTATGGCTACACCTTC	CASSRGDRNYGYTF
few	TRBJ2-6	.	TRBV3-1	TGTGCCAGCAGCCCTCTACACCTCGGGATCTCTGGGGCCAACGTCCTGACTTTC	CASSPLHLGISGANVLTF
few	TRBJ2-1	.	TRBV5-1	TGCGCCAGCAGCTTCCCCTCCAATGAGCAGTTCTTC	CASSFPSNEQFF
few	TRBJ2-1	.	TRBV24-1	TGTGCCACCAGTGACTCAAAGGCCGACTCCTACAATGAGCAGTTCTTC	CATSDSKADSYNEQFF
.	TRBJ2-3	.	TRBV12-3/TRBV12-4	TGTGCCAGCAGTTTTCCGGTTCGGGGATTCGATACAGATACGCAGTATTTT	CASSFPVRGFDTDTQYF
.	TRBJ1-6	.	TRBV5-1	TGCGCCAGCAGTCCTGGTCATAATTCACCCCTCCACTTT	CASSPGHNSPLHF
.	TRBJ2-1	.	TRBV4-2	TGTGCCAGCAGCCAAGAGGCGGTGACAGGCGGGCCTTATGAGCAGTTCTTC	CASSQEAVTGGPYEQFF
few	TRBJ1-5	.	TRBV7-9	TGTGCCAGCCAGGGTTTCGGCAATCAGCCCCAGCATTTT	CASQGFGNQPQHF
.	TRBJ2-2	.	TRBV5-6	TGTGCCAGCAGCTTGGGGGTTCGCACCGGGGAGCTGTTTTTT	CASSLGVRTGELFF
.	TRBJ2-5	.	TRBV15	TGTGCCACCAGCTGGGCAAAGAGGCAAGAGACCCAGTACTTC	CATSWAKRQETQYF
.	TRBJ2-7	.	TRBV27	TGTGCCAGCAGTTCTGGTGACGGACTGAGCGGGCGGCAGTACTTC	CASSSGDGLSGRQYF
few	TRBJ1-2	.	TRBV6-5	TGTGCCAGCAGTTACTCGATATCCGGGGGAGGATTTGGCTACACCTTC	CASSYSISGGGFGYTF
many	TRBJ2-2	.	TRBV7-3	TGTGCCAGCAGCCCCAAACTAAAGCCAAGGGGCCTCGGGGAGCTGTTTTTT	CASSPKLKPRGLGELFF
.	TRBJ1-1	.	TRBV7-2	TGTGCCAGCAGCTTTATGGATAGCAACACTGAAGCTTTCTTT	CASSFMDSNTEAFF
many	TRBJ2-7	TRBD2	TRBV20-1	TGCAGTGGGGCTAGCGGGGACCCCTACGAGCAGTACTTC	CSGASGDPYEQYF